This T cell receptor beta chain was profiled in a study of blood T cell repertoires in COVID-19. Looking at the study overall: Material from acute and convalescent COVID-19 was sourced from the United States, Italy and Spain. Sources were T cells, B-cell-depleted T cells, or PBMCs; the material itself was cDNA or gDNA.

Measured with immunoSEQ multiplex PCR; TCRdb has only the in-frame clones, and not every one. The sample yields some 40,000 clones, about 81% seen once. The V gene lost 2 bases and the J gene lost 0 bases, with 11 bases spanning the gap. Germline values: CDR1 SGHNT, CDR2 YYREEE (reference sequence). The CDR3 consists of 15 residues. The material sequenced was peripheral blood. The chain employs TRBV5-4 and TRBJ1-1; D gene ambiguous. The receptor's source is a human donor in a cohort sampled during active or convalescent COVID-19. The donor label of this sample is uncertain. CDR3 coding DNA: TGTGCCAGCAGCTTCGGGAGTAGGATGAACACTGAAGCTTTCTTT. Protein product: CASSFGSRMNTEAFF.